This TCR beta chain was captured by sequencing in a study of siplizumab effects on memory and regulatory T cells. Profiling relied on immunoSEQ multiplex PCR, and the TCRdb table lists in-frame clones only, not all of them. The top ten clones hold roughly 0.64% of a sample with roughly 100,000 clones, roughly 92% of them seen once. V lost 6 bases and J lost 10; bases outside the gene matches: 11. The CDR3 sequence is 15 residues long. CDR1 SGHDT and CDR2 YYEEEE come from the germline V gene. Whole-study results and caveats: Naive T cells seemed more diverse than memory cells; they also seemed major alloresponse contributors.

Only one count was recorded for this clone. Its antigen is unidentified. The receptor was isolated from a human donor in good health. The sequencing sample was made of Tregs sorted from blood. This chain links TRBV5-6 with TRBJ2-1, with 12 positions matching TRBD2. CDR3 loop: CASTQTSGRGPEQFF. The CDR3 nucleotides are TGTGCCAGCACCCAGACTAGCGGGAGAGGGCCCGAGCAGTTCTTC. Based on the CDR3 plus reference TRBV5-6 and TRBJ2-1, the full variable domain is DAGVTQSPTHLIKTRGQQVTLRCSPKSGHDTVSWYQQALGQGPQFIFQYYEEEERQRGNFPDRFSGHQFPNYSSELNVNALLLGDSALYLCASTQTSGRGPEQFFGPGTRLTVL.